This T cell receptor beta chain was observed in a study of long-term antiretroviral therapy in people with HIV. This CDR3 region has 12 residues. Germline CDR1 and CDR2: SGHTA and FQGNSA. Between the trimmed V and J ends, which lost 1 base and 8 bases, there was a span of 8 bases. Sequencing used immunoSEQ v3.0 at survey level. Assay: immunoSEQ multiplex PCR; the TCRdb copy retains only in-frame clones and omits some. The sample holds about 28,000 clones, over 75% seen once. One or more pre-ART and two or more post-ART PBMC samples were available from each donor. V usage is TRBV7-2 and J usage is TRBJ1-2; D call uncertain. The sequencing here drew on unsorted PBMCs, taken 2 years after starting antiretroviral therapy. This receptor was taken from a man aged 45-60 years with HIV. The CDR3 spells CASSLVTSGYTF. The CDR3 coding sequence is TGTGCCAGCAGCTTAGTGACAAGCGGCTACACCTTC.